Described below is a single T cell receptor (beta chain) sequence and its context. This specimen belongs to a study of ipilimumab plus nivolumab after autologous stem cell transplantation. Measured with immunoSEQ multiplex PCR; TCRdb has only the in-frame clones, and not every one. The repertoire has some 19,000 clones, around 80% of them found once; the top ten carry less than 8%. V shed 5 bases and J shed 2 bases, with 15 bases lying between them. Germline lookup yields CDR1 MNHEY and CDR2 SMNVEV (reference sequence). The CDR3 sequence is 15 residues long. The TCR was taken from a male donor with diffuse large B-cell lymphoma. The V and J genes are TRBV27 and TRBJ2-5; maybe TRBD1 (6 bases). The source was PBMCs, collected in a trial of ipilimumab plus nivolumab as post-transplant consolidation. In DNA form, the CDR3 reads TGTGCCAGCAGTCTTTCGCCGGGACAACAAGAGACCCAGTACTTC. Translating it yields CASSLSPGQQETQYF.